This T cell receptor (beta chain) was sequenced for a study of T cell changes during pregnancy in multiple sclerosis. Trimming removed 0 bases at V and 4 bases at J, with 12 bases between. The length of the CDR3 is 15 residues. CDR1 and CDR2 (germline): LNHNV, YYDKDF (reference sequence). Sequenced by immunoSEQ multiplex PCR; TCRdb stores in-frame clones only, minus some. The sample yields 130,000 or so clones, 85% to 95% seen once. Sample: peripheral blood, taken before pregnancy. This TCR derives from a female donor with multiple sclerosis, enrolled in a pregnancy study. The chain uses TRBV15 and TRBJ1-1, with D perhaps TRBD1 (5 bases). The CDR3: CATSRDGGVATEAFF. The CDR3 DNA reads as TGTGCCACCAGCAGAGATGGGGGGGTTGCCACTGAAGCTTTCTTT.